Listed here are 9 T cell receptor beta chains from one sample, sequenced in a study of blood T cell repertoires in COVID-19. Sequencing was performed with immunoSEQ multiplex PCR; in TCRdb, only in-frame clones are kept and a portion is missing. The sample records 300,000 or so clones, 85% to 90% being singletons. What was sequenced was PBMCs or T cells enriched from blood (not recorded which). These receptors originate from a woman aged 45-65 years who had been exposed to COVID-19.

In nucleotides, the CDR3 is TGTGCCAGCAGTGAGGACAACCGGTGGGGAAACACCATATATTTT. The encoded protein is CASSEDNRWGNTIYF. This rearrangement joins TRBV2 to TRBJ1-3, with D perhaps matching TRBD1 (5 bases). The CDR3 totals 15 residues. V shed 3 bases and J shed 4 bases, with 13 bases lying between them. From germline, CDR1 is SNHLY and CDR2 FYNNEI.

Of note for this clone: The same CDR3 is also encoded by other DNA sequences in this sample. V gene TRBV3-1 (or the pseudogene TRBV3-2) combines with J gene TRBJ1-5; D remains unclear. This CDR3 has 14 residues. Trimming took off 0 bases at V and 5 bases at J, with 8 bases between the two ends. The V gene's germline CDR1 is LGHDT and CDR2 YNNKEL (reference sequence). The CDR3, as DNA: TGTGCCAGCAGCCAAGATCGAGGAGATCAGCCCCAGCATTTT. Protein product: CASSQDRGDQPQHF.

This clone was counted a single time. The chain joins TRBV6-1 to TRBJ2-7; 7 bases map to TRBD1. The CDR3 consists of 14 residues. Trimming removed 1 base from V and 1 base from J; junction bases left unmatched: 1. Germline V CDR1 and CDR2: MNHNS, SASEGT. CDR3 coding DNA: TGTGCCAGCAGTGAAGGACAGGGATCCTACGAGCAGTACTTC. Translating gives CASSEGQGSYEQYF.

The chain combines TRBV5-6 with TRBJ1-6, with 9 bases fitting TRBD1. The V and J ends lost 4 bases and 13 bases, in that order; junction bases with no gene match: 3. The CDR3 consists of 12 residues. Germline values: CDR1 SGHDT, CDR2 YYEEEE. The CDR3 is CASSPGTGPLHF. As DNA, the CDR3 is TGTGCCAGCAGCCCCGGGACAGGGCCCCTCCACTTT.

CDR3 DNA: TGTGCCAGCAGTTCGAGGACAGACAATTCACCCCTCCACTTT. Its protein is CASSSRTDNSPLHF. The V call is TRBV6-5, the J call TRBJ1-6; maybe TRBD1 (6 bases). V lost 4 bases, J lost 7 bases, and 11 bases lay in between. This CDR3 is 14 amino acids long. CDR1 is MNHEY and CDR2 is SVGAGI in the germline V gene.

V is TRBV9 and J is TRBJ2-3; 9 nucleotides align to TRBD1. CDR3 length equals 14 residues. V was clipped by 5 bases and J by 2 bases; unmatched bases: 3. Germline V gives CDR1 SGDLS, CDR2 YYNGEE. In nucleotides, the CDR3 is TGTGCCAGCAGTGGGACAGGGTTCACAGATACGCAGTATTTT. This sequence encodes CASSGTGFTDTQYF. The full variable domain, with the rest looked up from reference TRBV9 and TRBJ2-3, is DSGVTQTPKHLITATGQRVTLRCSPRSGDLSVYWYQQSLDQGLQFLIQYYNGEERAKGNILERFSAQQFPDLHSELNLSSLELGDSALYFCASSGTGFTDTQYFGPGTRLTVL.

V is TRBV20-1 and J is TRBJ2-7; D might be TRBD1 (5 bases). There are 13 residues in the CDR3. Germline V gene lookup returns CDR1 DFQATT and CDR2 SNEGSKA (reference sequence). Trimming shortened V by 3 bases and J by 1 base, and 10 bases separated the two germline ends. CDR3 coding DNA: TGCAGTGCTAGTCCAGGGCCTTCCTACGAGCAGTACTTC. It yields the protein CSASPGPSYEQYF.

Comments on this clone: At one end the junction does not follow the germline gene, possibly because of a read error. This chain links TRBV19 with TRBJ1-1; D might be TRBD1 (5 bases). CDR3 length equals 15 residues. The germline CDR1 and CDR2 sequences are LNHDA and SQIVND (reference sequence). CDR3 bases: TGTGCCAGTAGTGTAGACAGCAGGTCGAACACTGAAGCTTTCTTT. Its protein is CASSVDSRSNTEAFF. The complete variable domain, with remaining parts taken from reference TRBV19 and TRBJ1-1, reads DGGITQSPKYLFRKEGQNVTLSCEQNLNHDAMYWYRQDPGQGLRLIYYSQIVNDFQKGDIAEGYSVSREKKESFPLTVTSAQKNPTAFYLCASSVDSRSNTEAFFGQGTRLTVV.

This clone was seen once. V and J are TRBV7-6 and TRBJ2-1; 8 bases are a match to TRBD2. Trimming took 4 bases from V and 8 from J; bases not matched to a gene: 10. The germline V gene has CDR1 SGHVS and CDR2 FNYEAQ. There are 15 residues in the CDR3. In DNA, the CDR3 is TGTGCCAGCAGCTCCTCAGCGGGGGTTTGGGATGAGCAGTTCTTC. Protein sequence: CASSSSAGVWDEQFF.